This TCR beta chain appears in the sequencing data of a study of molecular identifiers for immune sequencing clone quantification. Study background: In replicates, RNA from approximately 20,000 or 100,000 naive CD8 cells was split five ways, four sequenced.

V lost 3 bases, J lost 0 bases, and 17 bases lay in between. CDR3 length: 18 amino acids. Germline CDR1 and CDR2: MGHDK and SYGVNS. One entry per CDR3 protein results from TCRdb running MiXCR on the PCR reads. This sample yields about 630,000 distinct CDR3 sequences, of which around 25% are seen a single time; about 0.84% belongs to the top ten. In its sample, this clonotype was seen many times. This sequence originates from a human donor in good health. Some libraries in this study had Jurkat cell RNA spiked in. Specimen: naive CD8+ T cells from blood, with Jurkat cell RNA spiked in. Stated subset: FACS-sorted CD8+CD4-CCR7+CD45RA+ naive T cells. The rearrangement uses TRBV25-1 and TRBJ2-2; D possibly corresponds to TRBD2 (6 bases). This CDR3 reads CASSDSPGLLSNTGELFF. CDR3 sequence (DNA): TGTGCCAGCAGTGACTCCCCGGGACTGCTGTCGAACACCGGGGAGCTGTTTTTT.